This T cell receptor beta chain stems from a study of cytomegalovirus exposure and HLA in healthy donors. Concerning this clone: Its specificity is not known.

General observations from the study: Cytomegalovirus-associated TCR beta chains were listed, numbering some 170. Accurate predictions that matched the HLA-A and HLA-B alleles of most subjects were reportedly made from TCR beta sequences. A link between a missense DCLRE1C variant and TCR beta V- and J-gene trimming emerged from a later analysis.

This CDR3 has 13 residues. V dropped 5 bases and J dropped 4; count of bases not matched to a gene: 3. From germline, CDR1 is MNHEY and CDR2 SMNVEV (reference sequence). Primers: 60 Vbeta forward and 13 Jbeta reverse. Clones were read by immunoSEQ multiplex PCR, and TCRdb kept only the in-frame ones, dropping some. The sample consists of approximately 79,000 clones, about 79% of them appearing once. V usage is TRBV27 and J usage is TRBJ2-7; 9 bases are shared with TRBD1. Sequenced sample: PBMCs. The origin of this receptor is a male donor in good health and CMV-seropositive. The chain's CDR3 is CASSPGQGYEQYF. The CDR3 DNA follows: TGTGCCAGCAGTCCGGGACAGGGATACGAGCAGTACTTC.